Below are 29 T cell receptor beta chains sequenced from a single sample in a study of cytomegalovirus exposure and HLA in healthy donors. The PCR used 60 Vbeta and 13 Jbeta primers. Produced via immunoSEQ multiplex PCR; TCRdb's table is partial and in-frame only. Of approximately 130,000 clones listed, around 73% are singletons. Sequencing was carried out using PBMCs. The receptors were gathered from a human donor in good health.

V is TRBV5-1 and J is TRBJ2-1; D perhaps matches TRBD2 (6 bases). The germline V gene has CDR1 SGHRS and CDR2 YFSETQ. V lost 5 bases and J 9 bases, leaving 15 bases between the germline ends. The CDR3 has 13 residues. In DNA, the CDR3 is TGCGCCAGCAGGTACTCGGGGGAAGGTGAGCAGTTCTTC. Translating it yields CASRYSGEGEQFF.

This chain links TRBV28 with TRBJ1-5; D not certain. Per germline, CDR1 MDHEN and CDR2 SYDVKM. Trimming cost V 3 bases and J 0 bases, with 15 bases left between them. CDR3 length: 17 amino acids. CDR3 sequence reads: CASSLVENSLSNQPQHF. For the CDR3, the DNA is TGTGCCAGCAGTTTGGTTGAGAACTCTCTTAGCAATCAGCCCCAGCATTTT. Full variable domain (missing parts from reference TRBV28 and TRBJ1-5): DVKVTQSSRYLVKRTGEKVFLECVQDMDHENMFWYRQDPGLGLRLIYFSYDVKMKEKGDIPEGYSVSREKKERFSLILESASTNQTSMYLCASSLVENSLSNQPQHFGDGTRLSIL.

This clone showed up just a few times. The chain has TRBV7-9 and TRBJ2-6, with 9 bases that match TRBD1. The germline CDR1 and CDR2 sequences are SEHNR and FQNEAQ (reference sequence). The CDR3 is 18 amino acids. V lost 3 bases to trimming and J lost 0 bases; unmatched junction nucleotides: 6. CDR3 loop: CASSFTGGSLSGANVLTF. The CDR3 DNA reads TGTGCCAGCAGCTTTACAGGGGGCTCCCTCTCTGGGGCCAACGTCCTGACTTTC. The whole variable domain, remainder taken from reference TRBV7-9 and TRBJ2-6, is DTGVSQNPRHKITKRGQNVTFRCDPISEHNRLYWYRQTLGQGPEFLTYFQNEAQLEKSRLLSDRFSAERPKGSFSTLEIQRTEQGDSAMYLCASSFTGGSLSGANVLTFGAGSRLTVL.

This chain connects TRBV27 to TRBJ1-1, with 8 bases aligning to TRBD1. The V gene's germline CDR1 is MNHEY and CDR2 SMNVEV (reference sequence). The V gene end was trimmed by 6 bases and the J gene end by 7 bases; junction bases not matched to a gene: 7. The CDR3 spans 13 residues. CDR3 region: CASRWTGRGEAFF. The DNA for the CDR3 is TGTGCCAGCAGGTGGACAGGGAGGGGTGAAGCTTTCTTT.

The CDR3 sequence is CASNPAGTGVQPQHF. The DNA of the CDR3 is TGTGCCAGCAACCCTGCCGGGACAGGGGTTCAGCCCCAGCATTTT. The chain has TRBV6-1 and TRBJ1-5, with 10 bases fitting TRBD1. Germline lookup yields CDR1 MNHNS and CDR2 SASEGT. Trimming took 7 bases from V and 6 from J; bases not matched to a gene: 9. The CDR3 has 15 residues.

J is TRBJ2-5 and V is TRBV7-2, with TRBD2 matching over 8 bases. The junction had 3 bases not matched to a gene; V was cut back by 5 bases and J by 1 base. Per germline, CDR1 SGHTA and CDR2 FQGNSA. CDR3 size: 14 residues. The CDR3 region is CASSRGGVQETQYF. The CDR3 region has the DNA TGTGCCAGCAGCCGGGGGGGAGTCCAAGAGACCCAGTACTTC.

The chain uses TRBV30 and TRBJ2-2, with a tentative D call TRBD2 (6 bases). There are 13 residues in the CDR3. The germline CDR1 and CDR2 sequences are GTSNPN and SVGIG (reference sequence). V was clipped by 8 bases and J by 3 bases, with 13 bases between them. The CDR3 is CASRTTYTGELFF. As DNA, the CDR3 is TGTGCCAGCCGGACTACTTACACCGGGGAGCTGTTTTTT.

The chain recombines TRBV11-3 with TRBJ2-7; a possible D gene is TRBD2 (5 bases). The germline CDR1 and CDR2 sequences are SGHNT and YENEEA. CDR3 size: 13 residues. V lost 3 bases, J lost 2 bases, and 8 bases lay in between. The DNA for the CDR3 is TGTGCCAGCAGCTTGAGGGATACCTACGAGCAGTACTTC. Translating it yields CASSLRDTYEQYF.

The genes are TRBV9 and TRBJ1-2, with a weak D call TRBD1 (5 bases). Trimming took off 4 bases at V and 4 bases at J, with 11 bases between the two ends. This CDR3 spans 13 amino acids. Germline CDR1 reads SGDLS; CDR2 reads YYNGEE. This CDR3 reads CASSSTDFYGYTF. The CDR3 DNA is TGTGCCAGCAGCTCGACAGATTTCTATGGCTACACCTTC.

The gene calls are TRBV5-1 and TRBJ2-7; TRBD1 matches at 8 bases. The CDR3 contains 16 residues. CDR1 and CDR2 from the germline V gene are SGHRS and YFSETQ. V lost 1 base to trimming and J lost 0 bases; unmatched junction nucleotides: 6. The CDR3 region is CASSLKTGASSYEQYF. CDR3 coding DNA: TGCGCCAGCAGCTTGAAGACAGGGGCGAGCTCCTACGAGCAGTACTTC.

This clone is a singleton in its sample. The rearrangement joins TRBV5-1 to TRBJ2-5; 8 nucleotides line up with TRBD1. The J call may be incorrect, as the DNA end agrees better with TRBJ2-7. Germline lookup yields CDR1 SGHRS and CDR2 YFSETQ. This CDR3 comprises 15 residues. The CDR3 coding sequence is TGCGCCAGCAGAGGCCAGACAGGGGCAAGCTACGAGCAGTACTTC. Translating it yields CASRGQTGASYEQYF.

The CDR3: CSVAIGGGGETQYF. The CDR3 DNA reads as TGCAGCGTGGCTATCGGGGGAGGAGGGGAGACCCAGTACTTC. This chain links TRBV29-1 with TRBJ2-5; TRBD2 might be the D (6 bases). V gave up 6 bases and J gave up 5 bases, with 19 bases separating them. CDR1 and CDR2 from the germline V gene are SQVTM and ANQGSEA. This CDR3 has 14 amino acids.

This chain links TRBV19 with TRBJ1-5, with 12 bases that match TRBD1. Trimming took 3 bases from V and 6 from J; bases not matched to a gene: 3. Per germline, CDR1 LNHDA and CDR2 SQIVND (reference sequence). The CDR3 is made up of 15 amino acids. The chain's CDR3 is CASSMGQGAAQPQHF. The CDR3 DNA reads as TGTGCCAGTAGTATGGGACAGGGGGCCGCTCAGCCCCAGCATTTT.

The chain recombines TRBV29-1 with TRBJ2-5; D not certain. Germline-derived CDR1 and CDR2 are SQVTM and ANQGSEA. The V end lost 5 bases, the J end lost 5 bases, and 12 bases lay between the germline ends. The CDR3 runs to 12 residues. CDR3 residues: CSVSHGAETQYF. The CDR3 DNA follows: TGCAGCGTTTCCCATGGAGCGGAGACCCAGTACTTC.

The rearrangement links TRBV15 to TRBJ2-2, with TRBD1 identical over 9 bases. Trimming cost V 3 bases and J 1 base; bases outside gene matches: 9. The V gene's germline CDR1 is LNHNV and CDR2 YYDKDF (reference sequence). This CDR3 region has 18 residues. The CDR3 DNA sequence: TGTGCCACCAGCAGTGACCCGGGGACAGGGTGGAACACCGGGGAGCTGTTTTTT. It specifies CATSSDPGTGWNTGELFF.

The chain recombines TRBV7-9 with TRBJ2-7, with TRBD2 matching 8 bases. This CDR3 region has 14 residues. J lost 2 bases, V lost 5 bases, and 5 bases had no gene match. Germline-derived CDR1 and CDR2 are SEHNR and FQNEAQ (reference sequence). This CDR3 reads CASSPSGGPYEQYF. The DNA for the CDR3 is TGTGCCAGCAGCCCGTCGGGGGGGCCCTACGAGCAGTACTTC.

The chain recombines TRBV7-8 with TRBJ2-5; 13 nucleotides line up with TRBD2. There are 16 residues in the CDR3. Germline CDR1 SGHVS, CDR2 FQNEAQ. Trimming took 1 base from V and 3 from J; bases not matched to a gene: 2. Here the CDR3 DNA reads TGTGCCAGCAGCTTAGGGACTAGCGGGGGAAAAGAGACCCAGTACTTC. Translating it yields CASSLGTSGGKETQYF. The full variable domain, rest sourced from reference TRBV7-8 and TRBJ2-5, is GAGVSQSPRYKVAKRGQDVALRCDPISGHVSLFWYQQALGQGPEFLTYFQNEAQLDKSGLPSDRFFAERPEGSVSTLKIQRTQQEDSAVYLCASSLGTSGGKETQYFGPGTRLLVL.

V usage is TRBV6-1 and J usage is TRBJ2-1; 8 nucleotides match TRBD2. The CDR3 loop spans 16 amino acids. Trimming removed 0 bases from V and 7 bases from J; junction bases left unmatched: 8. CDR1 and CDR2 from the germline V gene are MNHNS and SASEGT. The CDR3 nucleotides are TGTGCCAGCAGTGAAGCTCAGGGACTAGGGCGGAATGAGCAGTTCTTC. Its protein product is CASSEAQGLGRNEQFF.

CDR3 protein: CASSLTRETQYF. CDR3 DNA: TGCGCCAGCAGCTTGACGAGGGAGACCCAGTACTTC. The gene calls are TRBV5-1 and TRBJ2-5; D ambiguous. CDR3 length equals 12 residues. Germline CDR1 SGHRS, CDR2 YFSETQ. Trimming took off 1 base at V and 5 bases at J, with 6 bases between the two ends.

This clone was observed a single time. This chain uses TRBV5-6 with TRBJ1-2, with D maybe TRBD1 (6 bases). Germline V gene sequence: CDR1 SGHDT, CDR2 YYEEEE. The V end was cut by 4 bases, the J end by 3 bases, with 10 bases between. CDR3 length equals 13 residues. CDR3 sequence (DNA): TGTGCCAGCAGCCCACAGGGTTACTATGGCTACACCTTC. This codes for CASSPQGYYGYTF.

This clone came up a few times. CDR3 nucleotide sequence: TGTGCCAGCAGTTATAGTGGGGGACACTACGAGCAGTACTTC. This sequence encodes CASSYSGGHYEQYF. This chain uses TRBV6-5 with TRBJ2-7; perhaps TRBD1 as D (6 bases). The germline CDR1 and CDR2 sequences are MNHEY and SVGAGI. This CDR3 contains 14 residues. The germline V and J ends were trimmed by 3 bases and 3 bases, with 12 bases remaining between them.

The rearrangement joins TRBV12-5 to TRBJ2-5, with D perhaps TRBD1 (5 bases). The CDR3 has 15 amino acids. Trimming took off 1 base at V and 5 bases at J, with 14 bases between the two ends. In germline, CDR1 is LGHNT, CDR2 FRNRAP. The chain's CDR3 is CASGLGQGNRETQYF. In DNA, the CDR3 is TGTGCTAGTGGTTTGGGGCAGGGTAACCGGGAGACCCAGTACTTC.

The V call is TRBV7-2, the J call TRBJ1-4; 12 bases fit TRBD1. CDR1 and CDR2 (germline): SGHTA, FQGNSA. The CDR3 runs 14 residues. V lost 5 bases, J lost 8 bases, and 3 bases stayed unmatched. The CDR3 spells CASSPGQGAEKLFF. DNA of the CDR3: TGTGCCAGCAGCCCGGGACAGGGGGCGGAAAAACTGTTTTTT.

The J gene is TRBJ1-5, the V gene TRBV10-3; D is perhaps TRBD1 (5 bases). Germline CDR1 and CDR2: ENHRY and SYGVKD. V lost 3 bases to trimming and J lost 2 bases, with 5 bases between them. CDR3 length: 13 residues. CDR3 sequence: CAISDRGNQPQHF. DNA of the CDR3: TGTGCCATCAGTGACAGGGGCAATCAGCCCCAGCATTTT.

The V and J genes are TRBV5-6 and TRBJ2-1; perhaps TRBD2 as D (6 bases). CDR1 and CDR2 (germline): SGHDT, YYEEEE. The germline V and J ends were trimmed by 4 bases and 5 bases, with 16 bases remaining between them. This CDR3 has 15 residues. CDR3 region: CASSLTGRENNEQFF. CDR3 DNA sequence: TGTGCCAGCAGCCTGACCGGGAGAGAGAACAATGAGCAGTTCTTC.

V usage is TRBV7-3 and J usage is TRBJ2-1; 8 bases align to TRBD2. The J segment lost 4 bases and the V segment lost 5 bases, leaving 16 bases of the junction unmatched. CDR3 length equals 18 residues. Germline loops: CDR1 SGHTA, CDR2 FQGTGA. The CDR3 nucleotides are TGTGCCAGCAGCCCTGGGTTGGGAGCGGGAGTTTATTACAATGAGCAGTTCTTC. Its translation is CASSPGLGAGVYYNEQFF.

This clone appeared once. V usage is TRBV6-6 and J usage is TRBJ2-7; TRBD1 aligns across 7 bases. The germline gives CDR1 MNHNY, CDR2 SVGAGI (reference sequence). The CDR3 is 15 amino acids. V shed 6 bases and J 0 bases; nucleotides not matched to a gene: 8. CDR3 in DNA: TGTGCCAGCAGCTGGGACAGACCAAACTCCTACGAGCAGTACTTC. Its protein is CASSWDRPNSYEQYF.

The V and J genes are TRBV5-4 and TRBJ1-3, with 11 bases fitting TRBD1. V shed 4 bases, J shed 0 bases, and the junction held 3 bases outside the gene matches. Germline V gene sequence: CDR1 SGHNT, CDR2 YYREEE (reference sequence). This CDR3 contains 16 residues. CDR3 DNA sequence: TGTGCCAGCAGCCAGGGGACAGGGGGCTCTGGAAACACCATATATTTT. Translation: CASSQGTGGSGNTIYF.

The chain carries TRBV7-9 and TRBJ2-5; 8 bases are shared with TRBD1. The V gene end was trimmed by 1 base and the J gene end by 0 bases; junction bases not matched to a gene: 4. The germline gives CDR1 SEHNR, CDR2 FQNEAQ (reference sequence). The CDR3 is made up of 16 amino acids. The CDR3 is CASSLVGQGDQETQYF. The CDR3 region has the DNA TGTGCCAGCAGCTTAGTAGGACAGGGTGACCAAGAGACCCAGTACTTC.